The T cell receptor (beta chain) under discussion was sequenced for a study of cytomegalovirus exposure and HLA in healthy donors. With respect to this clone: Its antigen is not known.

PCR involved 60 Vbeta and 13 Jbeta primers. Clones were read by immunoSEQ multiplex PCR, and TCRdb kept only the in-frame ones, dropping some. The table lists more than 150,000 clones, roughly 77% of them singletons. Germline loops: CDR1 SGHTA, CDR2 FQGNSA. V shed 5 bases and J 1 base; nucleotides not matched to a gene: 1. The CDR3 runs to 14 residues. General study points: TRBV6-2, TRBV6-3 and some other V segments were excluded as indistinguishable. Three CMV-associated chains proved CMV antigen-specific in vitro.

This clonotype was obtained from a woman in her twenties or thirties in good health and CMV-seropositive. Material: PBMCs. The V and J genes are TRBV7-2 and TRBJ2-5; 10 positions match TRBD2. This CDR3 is CASSRTSGQETQYF. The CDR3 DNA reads TGTGCCAGCAGCCGGACTAGCGGCCAAGAGACCCAGTACTTC.